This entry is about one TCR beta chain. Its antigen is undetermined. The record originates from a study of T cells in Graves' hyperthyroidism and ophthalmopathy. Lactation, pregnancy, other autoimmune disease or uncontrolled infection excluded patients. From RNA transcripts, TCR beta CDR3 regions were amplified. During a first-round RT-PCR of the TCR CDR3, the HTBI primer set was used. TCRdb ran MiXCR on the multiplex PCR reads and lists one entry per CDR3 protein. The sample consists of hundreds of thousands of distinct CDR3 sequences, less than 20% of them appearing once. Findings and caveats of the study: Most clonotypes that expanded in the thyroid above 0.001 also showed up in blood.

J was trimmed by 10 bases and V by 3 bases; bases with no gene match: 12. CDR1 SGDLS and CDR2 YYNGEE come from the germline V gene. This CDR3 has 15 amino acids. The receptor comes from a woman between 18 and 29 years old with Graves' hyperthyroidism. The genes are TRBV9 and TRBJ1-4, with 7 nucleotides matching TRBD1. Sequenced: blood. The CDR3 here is CASSAWPRTGGKLFF. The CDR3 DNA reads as TGTGCCAGCAGCGCCTGGCCCAGGACAGGAGGAAAACTGTTTTTT.